This T cell receptor (beta chain) was retrieved from a study of T-cell reconstitution after alpha-beta-depleted transplantation in children. V lost 0 bases and J lost 1, with 13 bases in between. In germline, CDR1 is ENHRY, CDR2 SYGVKD. The CDR3 spans 17 residues. Unique molecular identifiers were incorporated during preparation of the TCRbeta library. A single record per CDR3 protein comes from TCRdb applying MiXCR to the PCR reads. The sample has some 300,000 distinct CDR3 sequences, over 9% seen once. The sample in question was PBMCs, obtained before TCRalphabeta/CD19-depleted stem cell transplant. This chain joins TRBV10-3 and TRBJ1-5; no reliable D call. The source is a boy less than two years old with acute myeloid leukemia, due to receive a stem cell transplant. The CDR3 sequence: CAISESGDPPSNQPQHF. CDR3 sequence (DNA): TGTGCCATCAGTGAGTCCGGCGACCCCCCGAGCAATCAGCCCCAGCATTTT.